Following are 20 T cell receptor beta chains from one sample sequenced in a study of blood T cell repertoires in COVID-19. Clones were read by immunoSEQ multiplex PCR, and TCRdb kept only the in-frame ones, dropping some. This table has 300,000 to 350,000 clones, more than 70% appearing once. Sequenced sample: peripheral blood. The receptors come from a woman aged 25 to 39 with COVID-19, enrolled during active disease.

The table lists this clone with a few counts. The rearrangement links TRBV7-9 to TRBJ1-2; possibly TRBD1 for D (6 bases). This CDR3 comprises 16 residues. V lost 5 bases and J 5 bases, leaving 21 bases between the germline ends. From germline, CDR1 is SEHNR and CDR2 FQNEAQ (reference sequence). DNA for the CDR3: TGTGCCAGCAGCCCAACCGACAGGACTAGATCTTATGGCTACACCTTC. The encoded protein is CASSPTDRTRSYGYTF. Full variable domain (rest looked up from reference TRBV7-9 and TRBJ1-2): DTGVSQNPRHKITKRGQNVTFRCDPISEHNRLYWYRQTLGQGPEFLTYFQNEAQLEKSRLLSDRFSAERPKGSFSTLEIQRTEQGDSAMYLCASSPTDRTRSYGYTFGSGTRLTVV.

V usage is TRBV7-9 and J usage is TRBJ1-4, with TRBD1 matching 9 bases. Germline CDR1 is SEHNR and CDR2 is FQNEAQ (reference sequence). V gave up 1 base and J gave up 10 bases; unmatched junction bases: 1. CDR3 length: 13 amino acids. The CDR3 loop reads CASSLGGQGKLFF. CDR3 nucleotides: TGTGCCAGCAGCTTAGGGGGACAGGGAAAACTGTTTTTT.

The chain has TRBV4-3 and TRBJ2-1; 11 positions match TRBD2. This CDR3 contains 16 residues. Germline-derived CDR1 and CDR2 are LGHNA and YSLEER. V gave up 6 bases and J gave up 2 bases; unmatched junction bases: 6. CDR3 sequence reads: CASSQMTSGAYNEQFF. CDR3 bases: TGCGCCAGCAGTCAAATGACTAGCGGGGCCTACAATGAGCAGTTCTTC.

This clone occurred once. The V gene is TRBV3-1 (or the pseudogene TRBV3-2), the J gene TRBJ1-2; the D gene is possibly TRBD1 (5 bases). The CDR3 sequence is 14 residues long. Germline V gene data show CDR1 as LGHDT and CDR2 as YNNKEL (reference sequence). Trimming pared 4 bases from V and 4 bases from J, leaving 13 bases between. CDR3 residues: CASSPLQAVYGYTF. In DNA form, the CDR3 reads TGTGCCAGCAGCCCCCTACAGGCGGTCTATGGCTACACCTTC.

This chain connects TRBV20-1 to TRBJ2-5; TRBD1 matches at 9 bases. V shed 3 bases and J 5 bases; nucleotides not matched to a gene: 7. This CDR3 has 14 amino acids. Germline V gives CDR1 DFQATT, CDR2 SNEGSKA (reference sequence). CDR3 bases: TGCAGTGCTAGTCGGACAGGGGTCGGGGAGACCCAGTACTTC. Encoded protein: CSASRTGVGETQYF.

The chain is built from TRBV7-2 and TRBJ2-2, with D unclear. This CDR3 spans 14 amino acids. Between the trimmed V and J ends, which lost 5 bases and 4 bases, there was a span of 11 bases. CDR1 and CDR2 (germline): SGHTA, FQGNSA. CDR3 nucleotides: TGTGCCAGCAGCCCCCGTTTAGTCACCGGGGAGCTGTTTTTT. Its protein is CASSPRLVTGELFF.

CDR3 sequence reads: CASSTWTGAEPQHF. The CDR3 coding sequence is TGTGCCAGCAGTACTTGGACAGGGGCAGAGCCCCAGCATTTT. This sequence joins TRBV6-5 and TRBJ1-5, with 9 bases that match TRBD1. V was clipped by 5 bases and J by 8 bases; unmatched bases: 7. This CDR3 comprises 14 residues. CDR1 is MNHEY, CDR2 SVGAGI, per germline.

This clone was seen a handful of times. The chain is built from TRBV6-1 and TRBJ2-1; the D gene is possibly TRBD2 (7 bases). From germline, CDR1 is MNHNS and CDR2 SASEGT. Trimming left V 3 bases short and J 2 bases short, with 11 bases between. CDR3 size: 15 residues. The CDR3 sequence: CASSEGRGPYNEQFF. The CDR3 coding sequence is TGTGCCAGCAGTGAGGGGCGGGGGCCCTACAATGAGCAGTTCTTC.

This chain links TRBV5-6 with TRBJ1-4, with unresolved D. From germline, CDR1 is SGHDT and CDR2 YYEEEE. Deletions cut 0 bases from V and 0 bases from J, with 12 bases between. The CDR3 spans 17 residues. The CDR3 sequence: CASSLANGLATNEKLFF. The CDR3 nucleotides read TGTGCCAGCAGCTTGGCCAACGGACTAGCAACTAATGAAAAACTGTTTTTT.

This clone was picked up a small number of times. The chain combines TRBV7-2 with TRBJ2-5; tentatively, D is TRBD1 (6 bases). V lost 4 bases and J lost 5, with 11 bases in between. CDR1 and CDR2 from the germline V gene are SGHTA and FQGNSA. The CDR3 length is 13 residues. The CDR3: CASSSLGAETQYF. In DNA form, the CDR3 reads TGTGCCAGCAGCTCCCTGGGGGCGGAGACCCAGTACTTC.

The chain combines TRBV30 with TRBJ2-5; perhaps TRBD1 as D (5 bases). The V end lost 1 base, the J end lost 7 bases, and 13 bases lay between the germline ends. The CDR3 has 13 amino acids. Looked up from germline, CDR1 is GTSNPN and CDR2 is SVGIG (reference sequence). In nucleotides, the CDR3 is TGTGCCTGGAGTGGGCAGGGTGTGGGGACCCAGTACTTC. It encodes CAWSGQGVGTQYF.

This chain links TRBV5-1 with TRBJ1-1, with D maybe TRBD1 (5 bases). Trimming left V 1 base short and J 4 bases short, with 11 bases between. The CDR3 extends over 14 amino acids. Germline CDR1 SGHRS, CDR2 YFSETQ. The CDR3, as DNA: TGCGCCAGCAGCTTGACAGGATCGGTCACTGAAGCTTTCTTT. Translation gives CASSLTGSVTEAFF.

CDR3 protein: CASSQDRARTDTQYF. The DNA of the CDR3 is TGTGCCAGCAGCCAAGATCGCGCGCGGACAGATACGCAGTATTTT. The J gene is TRBJ2-3, the V gene TRBV14; D remains ambiguous. Per germline, CDR1 SGHDN and CDR2 FVKESK. Trimming stripped 0 bases from V and 3 bases from J, with 10 bases between. This CDR3 has 15 amino acids. The full variable domain, with the rest looked up from reference TRBV14 and TRBJ2-3, is EAGVTQFPSHSVIEKGQTVTLRCDPISGHDNLYWYRRVMGKEIKFLLHFVKESKQDESGMPNNRFLAERTGGTYSTLKVQPAELEDSGVYFCASSQDRARTDTQYFGPGTRLTVL.

The V and J genes are TRBV9 and TRBJ1-1; D is uncertain. V was pared by 3 bases and J by 3 bases, with 12 bases between. The CDR3 has 14 residues. Germline values: CDR1 SGDLS, CDR2 YYNGEE. The CDR3 region has the DNA TGTGCCAGCAGCGCCCTAAGTAGCGACACTGAAGCTTTCTTT. It translates to CASSALSSDTEAFF. The entire variable domain, with the rest obtained from reference TRBV9 and TRBJ1-1, is as follows: DSGVTQTPKHLITATGQRVTLRCSPRSGDLSVYWYQQSLDQGLQFLIQYYNGEERAKGNILERFSAQQFPDLHSELNLSSLELGDSALYFCASSALSSDTEAFFGQGTRLTVV.

The rearrangement joins TRBV7-7 to TRBJ2-5, with TRBD2 matching over 7 bases. J gave up 5 bases and V 5 bases, and 11 bases lay outside the gene matches. Germline CDR1 reads SSHAT; CDR2 reads FNYEAQ (reference sequence). The CDR3 contains 15 residues. DNA of the CDR3: TGTGCCAGCAGCAAGGGTAGCGTGGGAGGGGAGACCCAGTACTTC. Residues: CASSKGSVGGETQYF.

The genes are TRBV5-1 and TRBJ1-1; D perhaps matches TRBD1 (5 bases). V was cut by 8 bases and J by 5 bases, with 13 bases left in between. This CDR3 has 12 amino acids. From germline, CDR1 is SGHRS and CDR2 YFSETQ. The CDR3 bases are TGCGCCAGTAGTAGGGGAGGAACTGAAGCTTTCTTT. Translated: CASSRGGTEAFF.

Regarding this clone: The same CDR3 can be traced to other DNA sequences in this sample. The V and J genes are TRBV3-1 (or the pseudogene TRBV3-2) and TRBJ1-3; D is uncertain. This CDR3 is built from 15 residues. Looked up from germline, CDR1 is LGHDT and CDR2 is YNNKEL (reference sequence). V was clipped by 0 bases and J by 0 bases, with 6 bases between them. The CDR3 nucleotides read TGTGCCAGCAGCCAAGATCGGGTCTCTGGAAACACCATATATTTT. Translating it yields CASSQDRVSGNTIYF.

The V and J genes are TRBV6-6 and TRBJ1-6; tentatively, D is TRBD1 (6 bases). Germline loops: CDR1 MNHNY, CDR2 SVGAGI (reference sequence). The CDR3 length is 15 residues. Trimming shortened V by 0 bases and J by 10 bases, and 13 bases separated the two germline ends. CDR3 in DNA: TGTGCCAGCAGTTACTCAGGGGGACGAGGCTCACCCCTCCACTTT. Residues: CASSYSGGRGSPLHF.

The chain employs TRBV19 and TRBJ1-1; 9 positions match TRBD1. V lost 7 bases to trimming and J lost 1 base; unmatched junction nucleotides: 4. The CDR3 has 14 amino acids. Germline values: CDR1 LNHDA, CDR2 SQIVND (reference sequence). This CDR3 is CASTRTGANTEAFF. The DNA of the CDR3 is TGTGCCAGTACCCGGACAGGGGCGAACACTGAAGCTTTCTTT.

The V call is TRBV5-5, the J call TRBJ2-3, with 8 bases lining up with TRBD1. CDR1 and CDR2 from the germline V gene are SGHKS and YYEKEE (reference sequence). CDR3 length: 15 amino acids. The V and J ends lost 5 bases and 3 bases, in that order; junction bases with no gene match: 8. The CDR3 loop reads CASRWTGSGTDTQYF. CDR3 nucleotides: TGTGCCAGCAGGTGGACAGGGTCGGGAACAGATACGCAGTATTTT.